A single TCR beta chain is shown here with its context. Its antigen remains unidentified. All DNA from each sorted CD8+ subset was loaded. Sequencing was performed with immunoSEQ multiplex PCR; in TCRdb, only in-frame clones are kept and a portion is missing. The profile covers over 950 clones, with roughly 78% appearing a single time and around 16% taken by the ten largest. The data originate from a study of blood T cell dynamics during melanoma immunotherapy. Study background: Standard first-line treatment here was pembrolizumab or nivolumab plus ipilimumab in metastatic melanoma.

Time point meaning: week 3, after first cycle of checkpoint inhibitor. Immune-effector memory T cells were defined as CD3+ CD4- CD8+ CD45RA- CD45RO-high CD27- CCR7-. This CDR3 has 23 amino acids. Findings and caveats of the study: Clones driving repertoire changes may be melanoma-specific or general immune activation. The most clonal sorted CD8+ subset, immune-effector cells, was closest to cell-free DNA CDR3 sequences.

This material consisted of CD8+ T cells from blood, taken from a patient treated with checkpoint blockade. This receptor was taken from a human donor with melanoma. The genes are TRBV21-1 and TRBJ1-1. TRBV21-1 counts as a pseudogene. In DNA, the CDR3 is TGTGCCAGCAGCAAAGCGCTTTATTCTCAGCCTTGGGCTGGGGGGGAAAGGAACACTGAAGCTTTCTTT. Its translation is CASSKALYSQPWAGGERNTEAFF.